Each of the 17 T cell receptor beta chains below was sequenced from the same sample in a study of T cells after yellow fever vaccination. TCRdb analysed the 5' RACE reads with MiXCR anew, one entry per CDR3 protein. The table includes approximately 600,000 distinct CDR3 sequences, around an eighth detected once. Specimen: PBMCs, collected on the day of the yellow fever booster vaccination. These receptors came from a young man who received the YFV17D yellow fever vaccine.

This chain uses TRBV30 with TRBJ1-1; unclear D gene. V lost 4 bases and J 0 bases, leaving 6 bases between the germline ends. The CDR3 consists of 12 residues. The germline gives CDR1 GTSNPN, CDR2 SVGIG (reference sequence). CDR3 region: CAWTFMNTEAFF. DNA of the CDR3: TGTGCCTGGACGTTCATGAACACTGAAGCTTTCTTT.

The genes are TRBV6-1 and TRBJ2-7; either TRBD1 or TRBD2 may fit D (6 bases each). Germline assignment: CDR1 MNHNS and CDR2 SASEGT. V shed 5 bases and J shed 3 bases, with 14 bases lying between them. This CDR3 is built from 14 residues. The DNA for the CDR3 is TGTGCCAGCAGTAGGGGGGCTCCCGACTACGAGCAGTACTTC. It translates to CASSRGAPDYEQYF.

This clonotype was found a few times. The V gene is TRBV6-6, the J gene TRBJ2-3; D is uncertain. There are 12 residues in the CDR3. The germline V gene encodes CDR1 MNHNY and CDR2 SVGAGI (reference sequence). V lost 5 bases and J 5 bases, leaving 8 bases between the germline ends. The CDR3 loop reads CASSRIGDTQYF. CDR3 bases: TGTGCCAGCAGTCGGATAGGAGATACGCAGTATTTT.

This clonotype came up a few times. The chain has TRBV7-2 and TRBJ2-7; the match to TRBD1 covers 7 bases. The V gene's germline CDR1 is SGHTA and CDR2 FQGNSA. V gave up 0 bases and J gave up 2 bases; unmatched junction bases: 4. The CDR3 extends over 15 amino acids. This chain's CDR3 is CASSLANGQAYEQYF. DNA for the CDR3: TGTGCCAGCAGCTTAGCTAACGGACAGGCCTACGAGCAGTACTTC.

The chain carries TRBV2 and TRBJ2-3; D possibly corresponds to TRBD2 (6 bases). Trimming shortened V by 8 bases and J by 4 bases, and 19 bases separated the two germline ends. The CDR3 consists of 15 residues. Looked up from germline, CDR1 is SNHLY and CDR2 is FYNNEI. For the CDR3, the DNA is TGTGCCAGCCTATCTCTGGGGGGAACGTCAGATACGCAGTATTTT. Translating gives CASLSLGGTSDTQYF.

This clonotype was seen many times. The chain employs TRBV25-1 and TRBJ2-7; 7 bases are a match to TRBD2. The CDR3 runs to 14 residues. The germline gives CDR1 MGHDK, CDR2 SYGVNS. Losses at the gene ends were 9 bases for V and 2 bases for J; bases not matched to a gene: 10. CDR3 protein: CASTGGLGAYEQYF. The CDR3 region has the DNA TGTGCCAGTACAGGAGGACTAGGAGCCTACGAGCAGTACTTC.

This clonotype was observed a handful of times. The chain has TRBV9 and TRBJ2-1; D is perhaps TRBD2 (5 bases). Germline CDR1 is SGDLS and CDR2 is YYNGEE. Between the trimmed V and J ends, which lost 3 bases and 10 bases, there was a span of 20 bases. The CDR3 has 15 residues. The CDR3 bases are TGTGCCAGCAGCGCTCGTGAACTAGAACTAAGGGAGCAGTTCTTC. This translates into CASSARELELREQFF.

V usage is TRBV7-2 and J usage is TRBJ2-1; D unclear. The V gene's germline CDR1 is SGHTA and CDR2 FQGNSA. The V gene lost 0 bases and the J gene lost 9 bases, with 9 bases spanning the gap. This CDR3 region has 13 residues. The CDR3 region has the DNA TGTGCCAGCAGCTTAGCCTGGGCTGGTGAGCAGTTCTTC. Translated, it gives CASSLAWAGEQFF.

In its sample, this clonotype was seen a few times. V gene TRBV14 combines with J gene TRBJ1-1; D not resolved. The CDR3 length is 13 residues. Germline CDR1 is SGHDN and CDR2 is FVKESK. Trimming took off 0 bases at V and 9 bases at J, with 11 bases between the two ends. DNA of the CDR3: TGTGCCAGCAGCCAAGATTTGGGGTACCAAGCTTTCTTT. Its protein is CASSQDLGYQAFF.

This clonotype was seen ten or more times. V is TRBV24-1 and J is TRBJ2-3, with D maybe TRBD2 (6 bases). The V and J ends lost 7 bases and 5 bases respectively, with 12 bases between them. The CDR3 loop spans 13 amino acids. Germline assignment: CDR1 KGHDR and CDR2 SFDVKD. Here the CDR3 DNA reads TGTGCCACCAGCGCATCGGAGGGAGATACGCAGTATTTT. This codes for CATSASEGDTQYF.

The rearrangement links TRBV20-1 to TRBJ1-5; 10 nucleotides match TRBD1. With 1 base clipped from V and 5 bases from J, the junction kept 2 bases outside the gene matches. This CDR3 spans 14 amino acids. In germline, CDR1 is DFQATT, CDR2 SNEGSKA (reference sequence). The CDR3 region has the DNA TGCAGTGCTAGAGCCGGGACAGGGGATCAGCCCCAGCATTTT. Protein product: CSARAGTGDQPQHF.

This clonotype was seen a few times. The chain uses TRBV5-1 and TRBJ2-7; D gene ambiguous. Trimming took 3 bases from V and 3 from J, leaving 13 bases between them. This CDR3 region has 14 residues. CDR1 and CDR2 from the germline V gene are SGHRS and YFSETQ. The CDR3: CASSWSRTDYEQYF. The CDR3 DNA is TGCGCCAGCAGCTGGAGCCGGACGGACTACGAGCAGTACTTC.

Only a few counts were recorded for this clonotype. J is TRBJ2-7 and V is TRBV20-1; TRBD2 aligns across 8 bases. V was clipped by 5 bases and J by 3 bases; unmatched bases: 12. Looked up from germline, CDR1 is DFQATT and CDR2 is SNEGSKA (reference sequence). The CDR3 contains 15 residues. CDR3 loop: CSAGGLAQSLYEQYF. CDR3 sequence (DNA): TGCAGTGCTGGTGGACTAGCACAGTCCCTCTACGAGCAGTACTTC.

CDR3 residues: CASTTGPEMNTEAFF. The CDR3 region has the DNA TGTGCCAGTACCACTGGACCGGAGATGAACACTGAAGCTTTCTTT. The gene calls are TRBV19 and TRBJ1-1; D unclear. CDR1 is LNHDA and CDR2 is SQIVND in the germline V gene (reference sequence). This CDR3 spans 15 amino acids. Trimming took off 7 bases at V and 0 bases at J, with 15 bases between the two ends.

This chain uses TRBV5-5 with TRBJ2-7; TRBD2 matches 9 bases. The CDR3 length is 15 residues. V lost 1 base, J lost 6 bases, and 8 bases stayed unmatched. Germline values: CDR1 SGHKS, CDR2 YYEKEE (reference sequence). The CDR3: CASSLSASGNGEQYF. CDR3 sequence (DNA): TGTGCCAGCAGCTTGTCGGCTAGCGGGAATGGCGAGCAGTACTTC.

This clonotype was seen a single time. Germline and junction disagree at one end, which may indicate a read error. DNA of the CDR3: TGTGCCATCAGTTTAGCGATGACAGAATATAGCAATCAGCCCCAGCATTTT. Amino acid sequence: CAISLAMTEYSNQPQHF. The chain carries TRBV12-3 or TRBV12-4 and TRBJ1-5, with D tentatively TRBD1 (5 bases). The CDR3 contains 17 residues.

The V gene is TRBV20-1, the J gene TRBJ2-5, with 7 bases identical to TRBD1. Germline values: CDR1 DFQATT, CDR2 SNEGSKA (reference sequence). The CDR3 covers 14 residues. V trimming: 4 bases; J trimming: 2 bases; junction bases outside the gene matches: 7. This CDR3 reads CSATHPGGQETQYF. The CDR3 DNA is TGCAGTGCTACCCACCCAGGGGGACAAGAGACCCAGTACTTC.